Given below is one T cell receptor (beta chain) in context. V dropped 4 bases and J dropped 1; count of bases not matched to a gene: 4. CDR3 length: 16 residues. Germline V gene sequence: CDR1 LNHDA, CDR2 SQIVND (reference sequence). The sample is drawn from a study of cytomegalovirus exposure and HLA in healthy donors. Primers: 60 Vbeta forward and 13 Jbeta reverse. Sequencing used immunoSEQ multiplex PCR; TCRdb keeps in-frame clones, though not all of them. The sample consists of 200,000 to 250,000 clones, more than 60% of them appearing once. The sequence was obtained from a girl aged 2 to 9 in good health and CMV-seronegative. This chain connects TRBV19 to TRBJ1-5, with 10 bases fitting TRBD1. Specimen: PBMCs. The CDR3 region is CASSRGDRGSNQPQHF. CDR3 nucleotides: TGTGCCAGTAGTAGGGGGGACAGGGGAAGCAATCAGCCCCAGCATTTT.